The present T cell receptor (beta chain) was sequenced within a study of blood T cell repertoires in COVID-19 (TCRdb year 2020). For the study in its entirety: The collaborator samples originated in the United States, Italy and Spain and spanned the acute and convalescent phases of COVID-19. The sample metadata nearly always contained a de-identified subject ID, COVID-19 status, age in years and sex. Where available, HLA class I and class II types were obtained from metadata supplied by the sample provider rather than from assay-based typing. The samples were drawn from the first 160 participants of the ongoing ImmuneRACE study and from 1,254 subjects provided by 6 global collaborators. The repertoires were released in a freely available public database intended as a resource for research on the immune response to SARS-CoV-2. The prospective study material was composed of cDNA or gDNA derived from T cells, B-cell-depleted T cells, or PBMCs. Subjects who had been exposed to COVID-19, were actively infected with it, or had recovered from it provided the deeply sampled blood TCRbeta repertoires that made up the dataset. General study outcomes and caveats: How much clinical and demographic metadata was included differed by source and by participant, and the metadata was provided uncurated.

The germline V gene yields MDHEN for CDR1 and SYDVKM for CDR2. Between the V and J ends, shortened by 4 bases and 1 base respectively, the junction contains 8 bases. Measured from the cysteine to the phenylalanine, the CDR3 is 13 residues long. Only the CDR3 DNA is retained, 39 bases long and in frame from the first base. Collaborating institutions collected whole blood in K2EDTA tubes following their own protocols. For TCRbeta analysis, collaborators shipped samples as frozen whole blood, isolated PBMCs, or DNA extracted from either of those sample types. As for this clone: Its cognate antigen has yet to be identified. Qualities for individual bases were not recorded, and no much larger clone is one base off.

The immunoSEQ Assay, a bias-controlled multiplex PCR, was used to amplify TCRbeta CDR3 regions from genomic DNA. The authors processed their data as follows. Within the assay, amplification of reference gene primers was used to estimate how many nucleated cells each sample contained. Sequence reads were collapsed and filtered to measure the absolute abundance of every unique TCRbeta CDR3 rearrangement. Productive Simpson clonality was computed per sample as the square root of Simpson's diversity index over productive rearrangements. The table was pulled from immuneACCESS by TCRdb, which kept in-frame rearrangements only. Such tables lose some clones; where checked, under half of the loss comes from unresolved V genes, and the rest has no known cause. V and J calls and clone size come straight from that table; D and trimming were deduced from the DNA. For this sample there are some 65,000 clones; around nine tenths appear just once. The top ten clonotypes cover around a sixth of the sample.

The sequencing input was peripheral blood. This TCR derives from a woman of 80 years or more with active COVID-19. Recombination joined TRBV28 with TRBJ2-7; the D gene is possibly TRBD2, with 6 bases matching. The CDR3 amino acid sequence is: CASSSSESYEQYF. The nucleotide sequence reads as follows: TGTGCCAGCAGTTCTAGCGAATCCTACGAGCAGTACTTC.